This entry is about one TCR beta chain. The entry originates in a study of blood T cell repertoires in COVID-19. Across the whole study: Collection of acute and convalescent COVID-19 samples took place in the United States, Italy and Spain. PBMCs, B-cell-depleted T cells, or T cells provided the cDNA or gDNA that made up the material.

Enrolment of Seattle patients took place during active infection, and they were followed longitudinally. Per germline, CDR1 KGHSH and CDR2 LQKENI. The CDR3 is 14 amino acids. Trimming at V came to 1 base and at J to 5 bases, leaving 5 bases not matched to a gene. The protocol was immunoSEQ multiplex PCR, while the TCRdb copy is restricted to in-frame clones and leaves out a portion. The data hold about 73,000 clones, with over 60% observed a single time. Sample: peripheral blood. V gene TRBV18 combines with J gene TRBJ2-7; 7 nucleotides match TRBD1. The TCR was taken from a man in his 70s with COVID-19, enrolled during active disease. The CDR3 DNA reads as TGTGCCAGCTCACCACAACAGGGGATCCACGAGCAGTACTTC. This encodes CASSPQQGIHEQYF.